Below, 17 T cell receptor beta chains from the same sample are listed, as sequenced in a study of tissue T cells after allogeneic stem cell transplantation (dated by TCRdb to 2021 to 2024). The library came from the immunoSEQ multiplex PCR assay. TCRdb's version of the immuneACCESS table is confined to in-frame rearrangements and falls short of the full clone set. An unresolved V gene accounts for under half of the shortfall where checked; the remainder is of unknown origin. Across this sample there are roughly 20,000 clones, with around 70% seen only once. The ten most abundant clones make up 0.41% of the sample. The sequencing sample was made of blood. Receptor source: a female BALB/c mouse in good health. This strain is characterized by the MHC haplotype H2-d.

In the case of this clone: Gene names and germline match the mouse. The observed sequence ends 1 residue before the CDR3 terminus, with the missing tail filled in from the germline J gene. This chain connects TRBV13-3 to TRBJ1-3; D perhaps matches TRBD1 (6 bases). The V end was cut by 0 bases, the J end by 4 bases, with 11 bases between. The CDR3 is 15 amino acids. The germline V gene has CDR1 NNHDY and CDR2 SYVADS. The sequenced part of the CDR3 DNA is TGTGCCAGCAGTGATGCAAGGACAGCCGGAAATACGCTCTAT. Amino acid sequence: CASSDARTAGNTLY. The whole CDR3 region reads CASSDARTAGNTLYF.

About this clone: Mouse gene names apply. From the germline J gene comes the end of the CDR3, since the read stops 1 residue before it. The rearrangement joins TRBV13-1 to TRBJ2-2, with 7 positions matching TRBD1. J lost 3 bases, V lost 2 bases, and 7 bases had no gene match. Germline values: CDR1 NSHNY, CDR2 SYGAGN. This CDR3 is built from 16 residues. Incomplete CDR3 DNA: TGTGCCAGCAGTGACCACAGGGGATACGACACCGGGCAGCTCTAC. Translation: CASSDHRGYDTGQLY. The whole CDR3 sequence reads CASSDHRGYDTGQLYF.

Worth noting for this clone: Germline and genes here are mouse. The read ends 1 residue early relative to the CDR3; the germline J gene fills the gap. The V call is TRBV14, the J call TRBJ2-1; D ambiguous. The V gene's germline CDR1 is SGHDT and CDR2 FRDEAV. V lost 1 base, J lost 5 bases, and 10 bases lay in between. This CDR3 spans 14 amino acids. The sequenced CDR3 bases are TGTGCCAGCAGTTTCCCCCAGAACAATGCTGAGCAGTTC. Its translation: CASSFPQNNAEQF. The CDR3 as a whole reads CASSFPQNNAEQFF.

This clone was seen only once. The genes and germline here are from mouse. Sequencing ends 1 residue short of the CDR3 end; the germline J gene provides the rest. This chain connects TRBV31 to TRBJ2-7; no clear D gene. V was trimmed by 1 base and J by 0 bases, leaving 7 bases between them. The V gene's germline CDR1 is GKSSPN and CDR2 SITVG. This CDR3 has 13 amino acids. CDR3 region: CAWSPGISYEQYF. CDR3 DNA, as far as it was read: TGTGCCTGGAGTCCGGGAATCTCCTATGAACAGTAC. The variable domain in full, with the rest retrieved from reference TRBV31 and TRBJ2-7, is AQTIHQWPVAEIKAVGSPLSLGCTIKGKSSPNLYWYWQATGGTLQQLFYSITVGQVESVVQLNLSASRPKDDQFILSTEKLLLSHSGFYLCAWSPGISYEQYFGPGTRLTVL.

A note on this clone: Gene names are the mouse ones. The CDR3 end is not reached by the read, which stops 1 residue before it; the germline J gene fills it in. The J gene is TRBJ2-2, the V gene TRBV29, with no clear D. This CDR3 spans 16 amino acids. Germline-derived CDR1 and CDR2 are MSHET and SYDVDS. V lost 0 bases and J 3 bases, leaving 11 bases between the germline ends. Incomplete CDR3 DNA: TGTGCTAGCAGTTTATCGAGGCAGGACCACACCGGGCAGCTCTAC. Amino acids: CASSLSRQDHTGQLY. The CDR3 in its entirety is CASSLSRQDHTGQLYF. The full variable domain, in which reference TRBV29 and TRBJ2-2 provide the parts outside the CDR3, is DMKVTQMPRYLIKRMGENVLLECGQDMSHETMYWYRQDPGLGLQLIYISYDVDSNSEGDIPKGYRVSRKKREHFSLILDSAKTNQTSVYFCASSLSRQDHTGQLYFGEGSKLTVL.

A remark on this clone: The genes and germline here are from mouse. The read finishes 1 residue shy of the CDR3 end, and the germline J gene is used to complete it. V usage is TRBV19 and J usage is TRBJ1-3; D is unclear. Per the germline V gene, CDR1 is FNHDT and CDR2 is SITEND (reference sequence). CDR3 length: 14 residues. With 1 base removed from V and 0 bases from J, the gap between germline ends came to 5 bases. The DNA read from the CDR3 is TGTGCCAGCAGTATAAAAAATTCTGGAAATACGCTCTAT. This translates into CASSIKNSGNTLY. Given in full, the CDR3 is CASSIKNSGNTLYF.

To note about this clone: The gene names given are mouse names. The read finishes 1 residue shy of the CDR3 end, and the germline J gene is used to complete it. J is TRBJ2-3 and V is TRBV4; tentatively, D is TRBD1 (6 bases). Germline values: CDR1 LGHDT, CDR2 YNNKQL (reference sequence). The CDR3 is 14 amino acids. The V end was cut by 4 bases, the J end by 1 base, with 9 bases between. The CDR3: CASSSGTRAETLYF. The covered CDR3 bases are TGTGCCAGCAGCTCCGGGACACGTGCAGAAACGCTGTAT.

Worth noting for this clone: Gene and germline names: mouse. The part of the CDR3 DNA that was read is TGTGCCAGCAGCCACTGGACTGGGGGAAACACCGGGCAGCTCTAC. The encoded protein is CASSHWTGGNTGQLY. The complete CDR3 reads CASSHWTGGNTGQLYF. V usage is TRBV4 and J usage is TRBJ2-2; 10 bases align to TRBD2. The CDR3 end lies 1 residue beyond the end of the read and is filled in from the germline J gene. V gave up 5 bases and J gave up 1 base; unmatched junction bases: 4. This CDR3 has 16 residues. CDR1 and CDR2 from the germline V gene are LGHDT and YNNKQL (reference sequence).

Points on this clone: Mouse germline and gene names are used. The read gets to within 1 residue of the CDR3 end, and the germline J gene fills in the rest. The chain employs TRBV5 and TRBJ1-1; D call uncertain. The V gene lost 0 bases and the J gene lost 1 base, with 6 bases spanning the gap. Looked up from germline, CDR1 is LGHNA and CDR2 is YNLKQL (reference sequence). CDR3 length equals 14 residues. This CDR3 is CASSQDGRNTEVFF. Partial CDR3 DNA: TGTGCCAGCAGCCAAGATGGGAGGAACACAGAAGTCTTC.

To note about this clone: Here the gene names and germline are mouse. Read data end 1 residue before the CDR3 end; the end is taken from the germline J gene. The J gene is TRBJ2-7, the V gene TRBV13-1, with 11 bases matching TRBD2. V shed 1 base and J 4 bases; nucleotides not matched to a gene: 1. The germline V gene has CDR1 NSHNY and CDR2 SYGAGN. This CDR3 is built from 14 residues. The CDR3 here is CASSDTGGAYEQYF. The CDR3 DNA, read in part, is TGTGCCAGCAGTGATACTGGGGGGGCTTATGAACAGTAC.

Concerning this clone: Mouse germline and gene names are used. The read falls 1 residue short of the CDR3 end, and the missing part is taken from the germline J gene. The chain uses TRBV13-2 and TRBJ1-5, with 7 nucleotides matching TRBD1. CDR3 length equals 14 residues. After removal of 2 bases from V and 4 bases from J, the junction contained 3 bases not matched to a gene. Germline loops: CDR1 NNHNN, CDR2 SYGAGS (reference sequence). The part of the CDR3 DNA that was read is TGTGCCAGCGGTGACCAACAGGGGAACCAGGCTCCGCTT. Its translation: CASGDQQGNQAPL. The whole CDR3 sequence is CASGDQQGNQAPLF.

Comments on this clone: Any gene name here is a mouse gene name. The CDR3 end lies 1 residue beyond the end of the read and is filled in from the germline J gene. This chain links TRBV13-3 with TRBJ1-2; 8 bases match TRBD1. The CDR3 has 13 amino acids. In germline, CDR1 is NNHDY, CDR2 SYVADS. Trimming took 5 bases from V and 5 from J; bases not matched to a gene: 5. The part of the CDR3 DNA that was read is TGTGCCAGCAGAGCGACAGGGGAGTCCGACTACACC. Translated, it gives CASRATGESDYT. The complete CDR3 protein is CASRATGESDYTF.

This clone turned up a few times. The gene names here belong to mouse. Incomplete CDR3 DNA: TGTGCCAGCAGTGATGCGGCAGGAATTTCTGGAAATACGCTCTAT. This translates into CASSDAAGISGNTLY. The full CDR3 sequence reads CASSDAAGISGNTLYF. This chain connects TRBV13-1 to TRBJ1-3; D not certain. The observed sequence ends 1 residue before the CDR3 terminus, with the missing tail filled in from the germline J gene. The V and J ends lost 0 bases and 0 bases respectively, with 10 bases between them. This CDR3 comprises 16 residues. Germline V lookup: CDR1 NSHNY, CDR2 SYGAGN.

Comments on this clone: Gene names denote mouse genes. The DNA ends 1 residue before the CDR3 does, and the rest of the CDR3 is filled in from the germline J gene. This rearrangement joins TRBV5 to TRBJ2-5; maybe TRBD1 (5 bases). This CDR3 is built from 13 residues. Germline V gene sequence: CDR1 LGHNA, CDR2 YNLKQL (reference sequence). V dropped 3 bases and J dropped 6 bases, with 10 bases sitting between them. CDR3 DNA, as far as it was read: TGTGCCAGCAGCCAGGGCAGGGCGGACACCCAGTAC. It yields the protein CASSQGRADTQY. The whole CDR3 region reads CASSQGRADTQYF.

Note on this clone: Gene names are mouse gene names. Partial CDR3 DNA: TGTGCCAGCAGTACGGGACAATCAAACACCGGGCAGCTCTAC. Translated: CASSTGQSNTGQLY. The whole CDR3 protein is CASSTGQSNTGQLYF. V gene TRBV19 combines with J gene TRBJ2-2; tentative D call: TRBD1 (6 bases). The read finishes 1 residue shy of the CDR3 end, and the germline J gene is used to complete it. The CDR3 contains 15 residues. Trimming took off 3 bases at V and 0 bases at J, with 9 bases between the two ends. From germline, CDR1 is FNHDT and CDR2 SITEND (reference sequence). Full variable domain (missing parts from reference TRBV19 and TRBJ2-2): GGIITQTPKFLIGQEGQKLTLKCQQNFNHDTMYWYRQDSGKGLRLIYYSITENDLQKGDLSEGYDASREKKSSFSLTVTSAQKNEMAVFLCASSTGQSNTGQLYFGEGSKLTVL.

A remark on this clone: Germline and genes: mouse. The CDR3 end is not reached by the read, which stops 1 residue before it; the germline J gene fills it in. This sequence joins TRBV1 and TRBJ2-5; TRBD1 might be the D (5 bases). Germline V gene sequence: CDR1 NSQYPW, CDR2 LRSPGD (reference sequence). The CDR3 length is 13 residues. Trimming pared 0 bases from V and 4 bases from J, leaving 5 bases between. CDR3 protein: CTCSADREDTQYF. CDR3 DNA, as far as it was read: TGCACCTGCAGTGCAGACAGGGAAGACACCCAGTAC.

A remark on this clone: Germline and genes here are mouse. The CDR3 is cut off 1 residue early in the read; its end comes from the germline J gene. The V call is TRBV13-3, the J call TRBJ2-5; 7 nucleotides match TRBD2. The J segment lost 3 bases and the V segment lost 2 bases, leaving 3 bases of the junction unmatched. The CDR3 covers 14 residues. Germline CDR1 and CDR2: NNHDY and SYVADS. The DNA read from the CDR3 is TGTGCCAGCAGTGACACTGGGGTGCAAGACACCCAGTAC. This gives the protein CASSDTGVQDTQY. The complete CDR3 reads CASSDTGVQDTQYF.